These 10 T cell receptor beta chains were sequenced from one sample in a study of blood T cell repertoires in COVID-19. Profiling relied on immunoSEQ multiplex PCR, and the TCRdb table lists in-frame clones only, not all of them. The table has 200,000 or so clones, approximately 83% seen once; the top ten hold more than 2.5%. Sequencing input: peripheral blood. The receptors were sampled from a man in his 60s with acute or convalescent COVID-19.

The genes are TRBV28 and TRBJ2-2, with 8 bases identical to TRBD2. Looked up from germline, CDR1 is MDHEN and CDR2 is SYDVKM. This CDR3 is built from 16 residues. The ends lost 7 bases at V and 3 bases at J; junction bases unmatched: 10. The CDR3 sequence: CASTQAGAGYTGELFF. The CDR3 coding sequence is TGTGCCAGCACTCAAGCGGGAGCGGGGTACACCGGGGAGCTGTTTTTT.

V gene TRBV5-1 combines with J gene TRBJ2-5, with D possibly TRBD2 on 6 matching bases. CDR1 is SGHRS, CDR2 YFSETQ, per germline. V lost 5 bases, J lost 4 bases, and 15 bases lay in between. This CDR3 has 14 residues. The CDR3 bases are TGCGCCAGCAGTCATTCTAGCGAACTAGAGACCCAGTACTTC. It codes for CASSHSSELETQYF.

The sample holds one count of this clone. The chain recombines TRBV10-3 with TRBJ2-7, with D hard to call. The CDR3 length is 11 residues. Trimming removed 10 bases from V and 0 bases from J, with 7 bases in between. Germline V gene sequence: CDR1 ENHRY, CDR2 SYGVKD. CDR3 amino acids: CATQDSYEQYF. CDR3 coding DNA: TGTGCCACTCAGGACTCCTACGAGCAGTACTTC.

The chain carries TRBV3-1 (or the pseudogene TRBV3-2) and TRBJ1-1, with a tentative D call TRBD1 (5 bases). Germline-derived CDR1 and CDR2 are LGHDT and YNNKEL (reference sequence). The CDR3 contains 11 residues. Trimming cost V 3 bases and J 7 bases, with 6 bases left between them. CDR3 DNA: TGTGCCAGCAGCCAGACAGATGAAGCTTTCTTT. Translation gives CASSQTDEAFF.

This clone was counted between two and nine times. The gene calls are TRBV27 and TRBJ2-1, with TRBD1 matching 7 bases. CDR1 is MNHEY, CDR2 SMNVEV, per germline (reference sequence). CDR3 length: 15 amino acids. Trimming at V came to 5 bases and at J to 3 bases, leaving 7 bases not matched to a gene. DNA for the CDR3: TGTGCCAGCAGTGCCGAGGGGGCGCACTACAATGAGCAGTTCTTC. Its translation is CASSAEGAHYNEQFF.

This chain connects TRBV5-1 to TRBJ2-3, with 9 bases fitting TRBD1. J lost 5 bases, V lost 4 bases, and 11 bases had no gene match. The germline gives CDR1 SGHRS, CDR2 YFSETQ. The length of the CDR3 is 16 residues. The CDR3 DNA is TGCGCCAGCAGCCCTATCGACAGGGGGGCAAGAGATACGCAGTATTTT. Amino acid sequence: CASSPIDRGARDTQYF.

This chain links TRBV19 with TRBJ2-7; unclear D gene. The CDR3 is 13 residues long. V dropped 3 bases and J dropped 3 bases, with 9 bases sitting between them. Germline CDR1 is LNHDA and CDR2 is SQIVND (reference sequence). The CDR3 nucleotides read TGTGCCAGTAGTATTGACCCTAGCTACGAGCAGTACTTC. It codes for CASSIDPSYEQYF.

This chain uses TRBV11-2 with TRBJ1-2; D is uncertain. Trimming pared 1 base from V and 1 base from J, leaving 7 bases between. Germline V CDR1 and CDR2: SGHAT, FQNNGV. This CDR3 has 14 residues. CDR3: CASSLVQINYGYTF. The CDR3, as DNA: TGTGCCAGCAGCTTAGTTCAGATTAACTATGGCTACACCTTC.

Only a few counts were recorded for this clone. The chain links TRBV7-3 to TRBJ2-7; a weak D match, TRBD1 (6 bases). Germline values: CDR1 SGHTA, CDR2 FQGTGA. V lost 3 bases to trimming and J lost 13 bases, with 10 bases between them. The CDR3 sequence is 10 residues long. The CDR3 here is CASSFRDTYF. CDR3 sequence (DNA): TGTGCCAGCAGCTTCCGGGACACCTACTTC.

The V call is TRBV6-2 or TRBV6-3, the J call TRBJ2-7; 10 bases align to TRBD1. Trimming at V came to 5 bases and at J to 7 bases, leaving 14 bases not matched to a gene. Germline CDR1 reads MNHEY; CDR2 reads SVGEGT. The CDR3 totals 16 residues. The CDR3 here is CASSLPPRQGAREQYF. The CDR3, as DNA: TGTGCCAGCAGTCTCCCGCCTAGACAGGGGGCAAGGGAGCAGTACTTC.